The T cell receptor (beta chain) described here comes from a study of T cell repertoires in cytomegalovirus infection. The wider study: Use of recently identified HLA-C-restricted and well-studied HLA-B-restricted CMV epitopes was part of the study. Indicated by public TCR beta signatures were CMV infection and matching HLA type. Study-wide results and caveats: In two of eight donors, the top clonotype was HLA-C-restricted CMV-specific. Totalled public TCR beta family frequency picked out people who carried CMV plus the relevant HLA.

TCRdb independently ran MiXCR on the reads; one entry per CDR3 protein. The sample comprises tens of thousands of distinct CDR3 sequences, roughly 25% of which are singletons, and roughly 50% rests with the top ten. V was pared by 5 bases and J by 8 bases, with 21 bases between. The CDR3 covers 15 residues. Per the germline V gene, CDR1 is SGHVS and CDR2 is FNYEAQ. This clonotype has at least ten counts. Antigen specificity is unknown. Material: CD8+ T cells from cultured PBMCs, obtained from culture after CMV antigen stimulation. The V call is TRBV7-6, the J call TRBJ1-2, with a tentative D call TRBD1 (5 bases). The TCR originated in a human donor in good health (CMV status not recorded). Some clones in this sample may be carry-over from other donors' samples. The CDR3 nucleotides are TGTGCCAGCAGCCCACTAGACAGCCCGACGGGAGGCTACACCTTC. This encodes CASSPLDSPTGGYTF.